The subject of this entry is one T cell receptor (beta chain). One end of the junction is discordant with germline, which a read error may explain. The germline gives CDR1 SGHAT, CDR2 FQNNGV. The CDR3 is 14 amino acids. Amplified TCR beta CDR3 regions derived from RNA transcripts. The primer set for the first-round RT-PCR of the TCR CDR3 was HTBI. MiXCR was run by TCRdb on the multiplex PCR reads, yielding one entry per CDR3 protein. The sample holds roughly 570,000 distinct CDR3 sequences; more than 45% are singletons and the top ten take roughly 8.2%. This entry comes from a study of T cells in Graves' hyperthyroidism and ophthalmopathy.

This TCR derives from a woman in her late teens or twenties with Graves' hyperthyroidism. The sequenced material came from peripheral blood or thyroid tissue (not recorded which). The chain uses TRBV11-2 and TRBJ2-7; 9 bases line up with TRBD1. The DNA of the CDR3 is TGCGCCAGCAGCCAAGAGGGACAGGGATACGAGCAGTACTTC. Its protein is CASSQEGQGYEQYF.